This is a list of T cell receptor beta chains from one sample in a study of human T cells and chemical hapten exposure. From the RACE reads, TCRdb called clonotypes with MiXCR, one entry per CDR3 protein. The sample has approximately 400,000 distinct CDR3 sequences; 4.8% are singletons. The source material was whole blood, sampled in connection with sensitization to the hapten diphenylcyclopropenone (DPC). These receptor sequences come from a woman aged 45 to 65 with alopecia areata. Some clones in this sample may be carry-over from other donors' samples. Each CDR3 is given with its conserved first and last residue. The order of the fields is J gene, clone size, D gene, V gene, CDR3 protein, CDR3 DNA. D genes are given only for firm matches. The size entry is marked missing in some rows and otherwise reads once, few, many or a size class.

TRBJ2-2 | few | - | TRBV5-1 | CASSLGAAGGELFF | TGCGCCAGCAGCTTGGGCGCGGCCGGCGGGGAGCTGTTTTTT
TRBJ2-1 | many | TRBD2 | TRBV6-2/TRBV6-3 | CASSWPLGKSGRAEDEQFF | TGTGCCAGCAGTTGGCCCCTGGGGAAAAGCGGGAGGGCCGAAGATGAGCAGTTCTTC
TRBJ2-1 | - | - | TRBV4-3 | CASSQDLDGSLIYNEQFF | TGCGCCAGCAGCCAAGATTTAGACGGGAGCCTTATTTACAATGAGCAGTTCTTC
TRBJ2-5 | many | TRBD2 | TRBV11-2 | CASSGDLETQYF | TGCGCCTCCAGCGGGGACCTAGAGACCCAGTACTTC
TRBJ2-5 | many | - | TRBV30 | CAWSGLAKETQYF | TGTGCCTGGAGTGGGCTAGCTAAAGAGACCCAGTACTTC
TRBJ1-5 | many | TRBD1 | TRBV6-1 | CASSEGTGAPYSNQPQHF | TGTGCCAGCAGTGAAGGAACAGGGGCCCCGTATAGCAATCAGCCCCAGCATTTT
TRBJ1-1 | - | - | TRBV27 | CASSFYSLNTEAFF | TGTGCCAGCAGTTTTTACAGTTTGAACACTGAAGCTTTCTTT
TRBJ2-7 | - | TRBD1 | TRBV28 | CASSFRRDRVHEQYF | TGTGCCAGCAGTTTCCGCCGGGACAGGGTCCACGAGCAGTACTTC
TRBJ1-1 | few | - | TRBV3-1 | CASSQAPGLTVMNTEAFF | TGTGCCAGCAGCCAAGCCCCTGGATTGACAGTGATGAACACTGAAGCTTTCTTT
TRBJ2-7 | many | - | TRBV28 | CASTAGTPAYEQYF | TGTGCCAGCACCGCCGGGACACCAGCCTACGAGCAGTACTTC
TRBJ2-1 | many | - | TRBV28 | CASSLVVSSYNEQFF | TGTGCCAGCAGTTTGGTAGTTAGCTCCTACAATGAGCAGTTCTTC
TRBJ2-1 | - | TRBD2 | TRBV7-9 | CASTSTSGTDNEQFF | TGTGCCAGCACCAGTACTAGCGGGACTGACAATGAGCAGTTCTTC
TRBJ2-2 | few | - | TRBV29-1 | CSVSQGGGTGELFF | TGCAGCGTTTCCCAGGGAGGGGGAACCGGGGAGCTGTTTTTT
TRBJ2-7 | few | - | TRBV4-1 | CASSQGGASYEQYF | TGCGCCAGCAGCCAAGGGGGCGCATCCTACGAGCAGTACTTC
TRBJ2-7 | many | TRBD1 | TRBV10-3 | CAISEQGPYEQYF | TGTGCCATCAGTGAACAGGGGCCCTACGAGCAGTACTTC
TRBJ2-1 | few | - | TRBV20-1 | CSARAGISYNEQFF | TGCAGTGCTCGTGCAGGGATCTCCTACAATGAGCAGTTCTTC
TRBJ2-5 | many | - | TRBV6-5 | CASSYWGQGSETQYF | TGTGCCAGCAGTTACTGGGGCCAGGGAAGCGAGACCCAGTACTTC
TRBJ2-5 | many | TRBD2 | TRBV6-6 | CASSSSGGLETQYF | TGTGCCAGCAGTTCTAGCGGGGGGTTGGAGACCCAGTACTTC
TRBJ2-7 | few | - | TRBV15 | CATSRGTVEQYF | TGTGCCACCAGCAGGGGCACGGTCGAGCAGTACTTC
TRBJ2-1 | few | - | TRBV5-6 | CASSLWESNEQFF | TGTGCCAGCAGCTTGTGGGAGTCCAATGAGCAGTTCTTC
TRBJ2-5 | many | TRBD2 | TRBV5-1 | CASSLRPSGSEETQYF | TGCGCCAGCAGCTTGCGGCCTAGCGGGAGTGAAGAGACCCAGTACTTC
TRBJ2-1 | - | - | TRBV5-1 | CASSLEGWGNEQFF | TGCGCCAGCAGCTTGGAAGGGTGGGGCAATGAGCAGTTCTTC
TRBJ1-4 | many | TRBD1 | TRBV9 | CASSGTGVEKLFF | TGTGCCAGCAGCGGGACAGGGGTTGAAAAACTGTTTTTT
TRBJ1-6 | few | - | TRBV14 | CASSQVQENSPLHF | TGTGCCAGCAGCCAAGTACAGGAAAATTCACCCCTCCACTTT
TRBJ2-1 | - | TRBD1 | TRBV10-2 | CASRITGDEQFF | TGCGCCAGCAGGATTACAGGGGATGAGCAGTTCTTC
TRBJ1-5 | - | TRBD1 | TRBV3-1 | CASSQTGTGRSKNQPQHF | TGTGCCAGCAGCCAGACGGGGACAGGGAGGTCGAAAAATCAGCCCCAGCATTTT
TRBJ2-1 | many | - | TRBV11-2 | CASSLATYNEQFF | TGTGCCAGCAGCTTAGCGACCTACAATGAGCAGTTCTTC
TRBJ1-5 | many | - | TRBV28 | CASQTNQPQHF | TGTGCCAGCCAGACCAATCAGCCCCAGCATTTT
TRBJ2-6 | many | - | TRBV2 | CASSAGSLGANVLTF | TGTGCCAGCAGTGCCGGCTCCCTTGGGGCCAACGTCCTGACTTTC
TRBJ1-1 | - | - | TRBV7-6 | CASSQHRGRLNTEAFF | TGTGCCAGCAGCCAACACCGAGGACGGCTGAACACTGAAGCTTTCTTT
TRBJ1-1 | - | - | TRBV7-2 | CASSFGAANTEAFF | TGTGCCAGCAGCTTTGGAGCAGCGAACACTGAAGCTTTCTTT
TRBJ2-7 | - | - | TRBV12-3/TRBV12-4 | CASSPPLRTGYEQYF | TGTGCCAGCAGTCCTCCCCTGCGGACCGGCTACGAGCAGTACTTC
TRBJ1-5 | many | - | TRBV20-1 | CSARDRQGSNQPQHF | TGCAGTGCTAGAGATCGCCAGGGGAGCAATCAGCCCCAGCATTTT
TRBJ2-3 | few | - | TRBV5-6 | CASSLESTSRGTQYF | TGTGCCAGCAGCTTGGAATCGACTTCCCGGGGTACGCAGTATTTT
TRBJ2-1 | many | - | TRBV4-2 | CASSQDRGANNEQFF | TGTGCCAGCAGCCAAGATCGAGGGGCTAACAATGAGCAGTTCTTC
TRBJ1-1 | - | - | TRBV6-5 | CASSYSRRAGRPEAFF | TGTGCCAGCAGTTACTCGAGGCGGGCGGGACGACCTGAAGCTTTCTTT
TRBJ2-1 | - | TRBD2 | TRBV20-1 | CSAPGVLSGRWDEQFF | TGCAGTGCCCCCGGGGTACTCAGCGGGAGGTGGGATGAGCAGTTCTTC
TRBJ2-1 | many | TRBD2 | TRBV5-1 | CASRPSTSGKTFGAYNEQFF | TGCGCCAGCAGACCCTCGACTAGCGGGAAGACATTCGGCGCCTACAATGAGCAGTTCTTC
TRBJ2-2 | few | TRBD1 | TRBV9 | CASSVGGVTGGSTGELFF | TGTGCCAGCAGCGTAGGGGGAGTTACAGGGGGCAGCACCGGGGAGCTGTTTTTT
TRBJ1-1 | few | - | TRBV20-1 | CSARTHLKGTEAFF | TGCAGTGCTAGAACCCACCTAAAGGGCACTGAAGCTTTCTTT
TRBJ1-5 | many | - | TRBV6-4 | CASSDSGPQVQPQHF | TGTGCCAGCAGTGACTCTGGGCCCCAGGTTCAGCCCCAGCATTTT
TRBJ1-5 | - | - | TRBV2 | CASRRTGPQHF | TGTGCCAGCAGGCGGACGGGGCCCCAGCATTTT
TRBJ2-7 | many | - | TRBV3-1 | CASSHVETYEQYF | TGTGCCAGCAGCCACGTTGAAACCTACGAGCAGTACTTC
TRBJ2-7 | few | - | TRBV6-5 | CASRPGHHLYEQYF | TGTGCCAGCAGGCCGGGACATCACCTCTACGAGCAGTACTTC
TRBJ2-6 | many | - | TRBV28 | CASSSPPSGANVLTF | TGTGCCAGCAGTTCGCCTCCCTCTGGGGCCAACGTCCTGACTTTC
TRBJ1-1 | few | - | TRBV29-1 | CSVVPGSEAFF | TGCAGCGTAGTACCAGGGAGTGAAGCTTTCTTT
TRBJ2-1 | few | - | TRBV12-3/TRBV12-4 | CASTLGRRNHEQFF | TGTGCCAGCACCTTGGGGAGGAGGAACCATGAGCAGTTCTTC
TRBJ2-1 | many | TRBD2 | TRBV7-2 | CASSPPGLAGLNEQFF | TGTGCCAGCAGCCCTCCGGGACTAGCAGGCCTGAATGAGCAGTTCTTC
TRBJ2-5 | few | TRBD2 | TRBV5-1 | CASSLWGGQETQYF | TGCGCCAGCAGCCTCTGGGGGGGCCAAGAGACCCAGTACTTC
TRBJ1-1 | many | - | TRBV29-1 | CSVVSTALNTEAFF | TGCAGCGTGGTATCGACAGCGTTGAACACTGAAGCTTTCTTT
TRBJ2-7 | few | TRBD1 | TRBV29-1 | CSVEAGTGSYEQYF | TGCAGCGTTGAGGCCGGGACAGGGTCCTACGAGCAGTACTTC
TRBJ2-3 | - | TRBD2 | TRBV11-2 | CASSFGRGGGDTQYF | TGTGCCAGCAGCTTCGGGCGGGGGGGCGGAGATACGCAGTATTTT